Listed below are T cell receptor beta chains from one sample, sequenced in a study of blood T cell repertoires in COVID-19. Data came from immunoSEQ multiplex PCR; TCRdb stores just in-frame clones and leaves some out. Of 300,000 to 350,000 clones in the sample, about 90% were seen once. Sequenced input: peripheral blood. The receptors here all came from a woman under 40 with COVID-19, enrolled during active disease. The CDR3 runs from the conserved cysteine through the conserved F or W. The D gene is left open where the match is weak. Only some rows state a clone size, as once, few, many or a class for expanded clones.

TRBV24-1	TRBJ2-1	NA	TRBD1	CATSDLGQGYNEQFF	TGTGCCACCAGTGATTTGGGACAGGGCTACAATGAGCAGTTCTTC
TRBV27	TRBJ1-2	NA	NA	CASTKPADSPANYGYTF	TGTGCCAGCACCAAACCGGCGGACAGCCCCGCTAACTATGGCTACACCTTC
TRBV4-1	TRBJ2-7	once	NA	CASSQDEAGFYEQYF	TGCGCCAGCAGCCAAGATGAGGCGGGGTTCTACGAGCAGTACTTC
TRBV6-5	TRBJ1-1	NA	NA	CASRSRGPNTEAFF	TGTGCCAGCAGGTCGAGAGGGCCGAACACTGAAGCTTTCTTT
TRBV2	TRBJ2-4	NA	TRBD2	CASSEANRGTSGRMGKNIQYF	TGTGCCAGCAGTGAAGCCAACAGGGGGACTAGCGGGAGAATGGGCAAAAACATTCAGTACTTC
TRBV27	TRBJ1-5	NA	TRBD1	CASSSGTGAHQPQHF	TGTGCCAGCAGTTCCGGGACAGGGGCCCATCAGCCCCAGCATTTT
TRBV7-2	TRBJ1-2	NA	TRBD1	CASSSPGEGAGYGYTF	TGTGCCAGCAGCTCACCGGGTGAGGGGGCGGGCTATGGCTACACCTTC
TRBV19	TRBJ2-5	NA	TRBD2	CASSMSGTSGKETQYF	TGTGCCAGTAGTATGTCGGGGACTAGCGGAAAAGAGACCCAGTACTTC
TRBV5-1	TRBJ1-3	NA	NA	CASSLDLGLPGNTIYF	TGCGCCAGCAGCTTGGATCTGGGGCTTCCTGGAAACACCATATATTTT
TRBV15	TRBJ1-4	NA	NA	CATSRDPTRAEKLFF	TGTGCCACCAGCAGAGACCCTACGCGGGCGGAAAAACTGTTTTTT
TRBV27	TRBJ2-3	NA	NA	CASTDRDITDTQYF	TGTGCCAGCACTGACCGGGATATTACAGATACGCAGTATTTT
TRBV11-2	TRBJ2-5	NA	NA	CASSLALEETQYF	TGTGCCAGCAGCTTAGCCCTTGAAGAGACCCAGTACTTC
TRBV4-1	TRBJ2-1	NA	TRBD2	CASSRTSGTNNEQFF	TGCGCCAGCAGCCGAACATCCGGGACTAACAATGAGCAGTTCTTC
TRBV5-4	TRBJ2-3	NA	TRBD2	CASSLVIAGVGTDTQYF	TGTGCCAGCAGCTTGGTTATAGCGGGAGTAGGCACAGATACGCAGTATTTT
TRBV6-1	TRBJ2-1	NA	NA	CASSDEGEQFF	TGTGCCAGCAGTGATGAGGGTGAGCAGTTCTTC
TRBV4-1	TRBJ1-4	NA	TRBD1	CASSQPKGQTNEKLFF	TGCGCCAGCAGCCAGCCCAAGGGACAGACAAATGAAAAACTGTTTTTT
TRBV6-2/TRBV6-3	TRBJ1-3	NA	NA	CASSYSEAAGNTIYF	TGTGCCAGCAGTTACTCGGAGGCTGCTGGAAACACCATATATTTT
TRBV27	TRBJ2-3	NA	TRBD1	CASSLTGDPTDTQYF	TGTGCCAGCAGCCTTACAGGGGACCCTACAGATACGCAGTATTTT